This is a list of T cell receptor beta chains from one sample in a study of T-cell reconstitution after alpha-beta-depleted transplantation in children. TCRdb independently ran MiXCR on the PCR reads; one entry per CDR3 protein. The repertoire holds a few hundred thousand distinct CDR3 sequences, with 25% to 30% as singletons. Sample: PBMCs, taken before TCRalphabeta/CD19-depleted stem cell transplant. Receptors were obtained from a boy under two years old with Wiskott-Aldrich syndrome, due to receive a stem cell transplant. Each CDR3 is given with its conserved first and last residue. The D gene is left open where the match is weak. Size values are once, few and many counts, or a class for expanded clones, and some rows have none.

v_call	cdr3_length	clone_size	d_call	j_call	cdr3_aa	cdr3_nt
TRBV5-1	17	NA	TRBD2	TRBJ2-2	CASSWGASGGNTGELFF	TGCGCCAGCAGCTGGGGAGCTAGCGGGGGGAACACCGGGGAGCTGTTTTTT
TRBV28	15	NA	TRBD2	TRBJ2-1	CASTLSGSFSNEQFF	TGTGCCAGCACCCTGAGCGGGAGCTTTAGCAATGAGCAGTTCTTC
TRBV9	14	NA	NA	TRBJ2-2	CASSVVRDTGELFF	TGTGCCAGCAGCGTAGTAAGGGACACCGGGGAGCTGTTTTTT
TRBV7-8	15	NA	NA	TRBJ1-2	CASSLLGGRGGGYTF	TGTGCCAGCAGCTTATTAGGGGGGCGAGGTGGTGGCTACACCTTC
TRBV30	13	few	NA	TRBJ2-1	CAFASASYNEQFF	TGTGCCTTCGCTAGCGCATCCTACAATGAGCAGTTCTTC
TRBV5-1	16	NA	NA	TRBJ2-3	CASSLLGRFSTDTQYF	TGCGCCAGCAGCTTGTTAGGGAGGTTTAGCACAGATACGCAGTATTTT
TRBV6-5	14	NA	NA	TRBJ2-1	CASSYDGTYNEQFF	TGTGCCAGCAGTTACGACGGCACCTACAATGAGCAGTTCTTC
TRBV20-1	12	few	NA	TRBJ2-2	CSARRSAGELFF	TGCAGTGCTAGAAGGTCGGCCGGGGAGCTGTTTTTT
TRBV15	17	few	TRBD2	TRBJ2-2	CATSRDSREGYTGELFF	TGTGCCACCAGCAGAGATTCGAGGGAGGGGTACACCGGGGAGCTGTTTTTT
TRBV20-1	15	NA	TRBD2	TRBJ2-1	CSATLEGREWDEQFF	TGCAGTGCTACCCTTGAGGGGCGGGAGTGGGATGAGCAGTTCTTC
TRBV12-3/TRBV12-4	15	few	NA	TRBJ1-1	CASSFVLGVRAEAFF	TGTGCCAGCAGTTTTGTTTTGGGGGTTCGGGCTGAAGCTTTCTTT
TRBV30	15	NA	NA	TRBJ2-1	CAWSVFGGGGNEQFF	TGTGCCTGGAGTGTGTTCGGGGGAGGGGGCAATGAGCAGTTCTTC
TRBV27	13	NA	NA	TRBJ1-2	CASTLTPGYGYTF	TGTGCCAGTACATTAACCCCGGGTTATGGCTACACCTTC
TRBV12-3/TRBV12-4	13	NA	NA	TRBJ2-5	CASSPDRYQTQYF	TGTGCCAGCAGCCCCGACCGATATCAGACCCAGTACTTC
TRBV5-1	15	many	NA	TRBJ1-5	CASSRDARGDQPQHF	TGCGCCAGCAGCAGGGACGCCCGAGGGGATCAGCCCCAGCATTTT
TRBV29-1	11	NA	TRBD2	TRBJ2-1	CSSGLANEQFF	TGCAGCTCGGGACTAGCCAATGAGCAGTTCTTC
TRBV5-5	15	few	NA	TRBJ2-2	CASSLTQLNTGELFF	TGTGCCAGCAGCTTGACACAGCTGAACACCGGGGAGCTGTTTTTT
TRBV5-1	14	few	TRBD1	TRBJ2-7	CASSQGTVSYEQYF	TGCGCCAGCAGTCAGGGGACAGTCTCCTACGAGCAGTACTTC
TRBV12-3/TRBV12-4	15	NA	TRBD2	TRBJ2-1	CASTRGLASINEQFF	TGTGCCAGCACTCGTGGACTAGCGAGTATTAATGAGCAGTTCTTC
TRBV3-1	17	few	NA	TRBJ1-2	CASSQGEVPGRPYGYTF	TGTGCCAGCAGCCAAGGGGAAGTTCCAGGGCGACCCTATGGCTACACCTTC
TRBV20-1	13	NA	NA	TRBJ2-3	CSARLVSTDTQYF	TGCAGTGCGCGACTAGTTTCCACAGATACGCAGTATTTT
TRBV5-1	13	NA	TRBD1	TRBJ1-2	CASNFEGAGGYTF	TGCGCCAGCAACTTCGAGGGGGCAGGGGGCTACACCTTC
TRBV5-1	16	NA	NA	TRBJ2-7	CASCKNRDVITYEQYF	TGCGCCAGCTGCAAAAACCGGGACGTAATCACCTACGAGCAGTACTTC
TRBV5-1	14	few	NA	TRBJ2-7	CASRNGVSSYEQYF	TGCGCCAGCAGGAACGGGGTAAGCTCCTACGAGCAGTACTTC
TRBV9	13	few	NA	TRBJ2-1	CASSVNVYNEQFF	TGTGCCAGCAGCGTTAACGTCTACAATGAGCAGTTCTTC
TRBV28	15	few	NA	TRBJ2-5	CASSPFDVAGETQYF	TGTGCCAGCAGTCCTTTCGACGTTGCGGGAGAGACCCAGTACTTC
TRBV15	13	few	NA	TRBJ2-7	CATSRDSGYEQYF	TGTGCCACCAGCAGAGATAGTGGCTACGAGCAGTACTTC
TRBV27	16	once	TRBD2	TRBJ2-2	CASSLSRLAPTGQLFF	TGTGCCAGCAGTTTATCGAGACTAGCGCCCACCGGGCAGCTGTTTTTT